This T cell receptor beta chain stems from a study of blood T cell repertoires in COVID-19 (dated by TCRdb to about 2020). Broadly, across the study: Samples covering the acute and convalescent phases of COVID-19 were provided by collaborators in the United States, Italy and Spain. The repertoires were released in a freely available public database meant as a resource for research on the immune response to SARS-CoV-2. The sample metadata nearly always contained a de-identified subject ID, COVID-19 status, age in years and sex. Samples came from the ongoing ImmuneRACE study (first 160 participants) plus 1,254 subjects from 6 global collaborators. Deeply sampled blood TCRbeta repertoires from subjects exposed to, actively infected with, or recovered from COVID-19 were included in the dataset. The prospective study material was composed of cDNA or gDNA derived from T cells, B-cell-depleted T cells, or PBMCs. HLA class I and class II types, where available, came from metadata supplied by the sample provider rather than from assay-based typing. Results and caveats for the whole study, not just this receptor: The quantity of clinical and demographic metadata differed by source and by participant and was supplied without curation.

Whole blood was collected in K2EDTA tubes by collaborating institutions according to the institutions' own protocols. For TCRbeta analysis, collaborator samples were shipped as frozen whole blood, as isolated PBMCs, or as DNA extracted from either sample type. TCRbeta CDR3 regions were amplified from genomic DNA using the immunoSEQ Assay, a bias-controlled multiplex PCR. On the authors' methods: Within the assay, amplification of reference gene primers was used to estimate how many nucleated cells each sample contained. To quantify the absolute abundance of each unique TCRbeta CDR3 rearrangement, sequence reads were collapsed and filtered. For each sample, productive Simpson clonality was calculated as the square root of Simpson's diversity index across productive rearrangements. TCRdb obtained this table from immuneACCESS and retained in-frame rearrangements with V and J assigned. These tables miss some clones; where compared with another copy, unresolved V genes account for less than half of the shortfall, and the remainder is unexplained. That table supplies the V and J calls and clone size; D and trimming were determined from the DNA. This sample has 55,000 to 65,000 clones in its table, and less than 90% of those were observed once. The top ten clones comprise 4.5% to 6% of the sample.

With respect to this clone: The antigen this receptor binds is unknown. Qualities for individual bases were not recorded, and no much larger clone is one base off.

The junction carries 14 bases between V and J, which are trimmed by 2 bases and 2 bases respectively. The CDR3 goes from the cysteine to the phenylalanine over 16 residues. Only the CDR3 DNA stays, 48 bases, in frame from base 1. The germline V gene gives CDR1 as MNHNS and CDR2 as SASEGT. The TCR was taken from a man older than 75 in a cohort sampled during active COVID-19. Input material: peripheral blood. The rearranged segments are TRBV6-1 and TRBJ2-3, and perhaps TRBD1 as D gene, on 5 matching bases. The CDR3 loop reads CASSEKRQPVTDTQYF. At the DNA level, the sequence is TGTGCCAGCAGTGAAAAGAGACAGCCGGTCACAGATACGCAGTATTTT.